Below are 16 T cell receptor beta chains sequenced from a single sample in a study of CD8 T cells in ankylosing spondylitis (dated by TCRdb to about 2017). The protocol used for the library was 5' RACE. The instrument given in TCRdb is Illumina HiSeq 2500. The public reads were quality trimmed at Q25 with fastp and then assembled into clones with MiXCR by TCRdb, keeping productive beta chains. Here each entry gathers all rows of one CDR3 protein and keeps the most common genes and DNA. Recorded for this sample are around 130,000 distinct CDR3 sequences; around 9% of them occurred a single time. The leading ten clones occupy 2.5% to 3.5% of the sample. The source material was blood, either unsorted or a sorted T cell fraction (not recorded which). These receptor sequences come from a male donor with ankylosing spondylitis or in good health (not recorded which).

This clonotype has only a few counts. The chain recombines TRBV4-2 with TRBJ1-6; TRBD1 might be the D (5 bases). Trimming took off 3 bases at V and 9 bases at J, with 15 bases between the two ends. CDR3 length: 15 amino acids. CDR1 is LGHNA, CDR2 YNFKEQ, per germline. The DNA of the CDR3 is TGTGCCAGCAGCCAGATTCGGGACTTCAGTTCACCCCTCCACTTT. Amino acid sequence: CASSQIRDFSSPLHF.

This clonotype has ten or more counts. The chain carries TRBV5-1 and TRBJ2-1, with 9 nucleotides matching TRBD2. The CDR3 contains 17 residues. V lost 2 bases and J lost 6; bases outside the gene matches: 12. CDR1 and CDR2 from the germline V gene are SGHRS and YFSETQ. CDR3 region: CASSLGLAGAPLNEQFF. The CDR3 nucleotides are TGCGCCAGCAGCTTAGGATTAGCGGGAGCCCCGCTCAATGAGCAGTTCTTC.

This clonotype was detected ten times or more. This rearrangement joins TRBV7-9 to TRBJ2-2; a possible D gene is TRBD1 (6 bases). Per the germline V gene, CDR1 is SEHNR and CDR2 is FQNEAQ (reference sequence). This CDR3 is 17 amino acids long. V dropped 3 bases and J dropped 7 bases, with 21 bases sitting between them. CDR3 loop: CASSLATWTDLSGELFF. The CDR3 nucleotides are TGTGCCAGCAGCTTGGCGACTTGGACAGACCTTAGCGGGGAGCTGTTTTTT.

This clonotype was detected ten times or more. This sequence joins TRBV12-3 or TRBV12-4 and TRBJ2-3; D unclear. The V end was cut by 2 bases, the J end by 6 bases, with 9 bases between. The CDR3 length is 13 residues. CDR3 DNA: TGTGCCAGCAGTTTATTTCCATCCGATACGCAGTATTTT. It codes for CASSLFPSDTQYF.

This clonotype was recorded at least ten times. The chain is built from TRBV5-1 and TRBJ2-6; no clear D gene. The V and J ends lost 5 bases and 3 bases respectively, with 15 bases between them. CDR1 is SGHRS, CDR2 YFSETQ, per germline. This CDR3 has 16 amino acids. DNA of the CDR3: TGCGCCAGCAGGACCCTTGGGGTGAGTGGGGCCAACGTCCTGACTTTC. Encoded protein: CASRTLGVSGANVLTF.

A note on this clonotype: A read error may explain this, as a much larger clone is one base away. The V gene is TRBV20-1, the J gene TRBJ2-7, with D possibly TRBD2 on 5 matching bases. Looked up from germline, CDR1 is DFQATT and CDR2 is SNEGSKA (reference sequence). The CDR3 loop spans 14 amino acids. The CDR3 DNA follows: TGCAGTGCTAGAGCGGGGAGTGTTTCCTACCAGCAGTACTTC. Residues: CSARAGSVSYQQYF.

This rearrangement joins TRBV7-7 to TRBJ2-5; TRBD2 is a possible D gene (6 bases). Germline V lookup: CDR1 SSHAT, CDR2 FNYEAQ (reference sequence). The CDR3 is made up of 13 amino acids. Deletions cut 1 base from V and 7 bases from J, with 10 bases between. The CDR3 region is CASSLDGGGTQYF. CDR3 nucleotide sequence: TGTGCCAGCAGCTTAGACGGGGGAGGGACCCAGTACTTC.

This clonotype was counted many times. The rearrangement joins TRBV3-1 to TRBJ1-2; 9 bases are shared with TRBD1. With V trimmed by 3 bases and J by 5 bases, 7 bases remained unmatched. This CDR3 has 15 residues. Germline values: CDR1 LGHDT, CDR2 YNNKEL (reference sequence). The chain's CDR3 is CASSQTAGTGYGYTF. The CDR3 bases are TGTGCCAGCAGCCAGACCGCCGGGACAGGGTATGGCTACACCTTC.

This clonotype was observed a handful of times. The rearrangement uses TRBV4-1 and TRBJ1-1, with D tentatively TRBD1 (5 bases). The CDR3 loop spans 14 amino acids. Germline V CDR1 and CDR2: MGHRA, YSYEKL. V was cut by 0 bases and J by 1 base, with 6 bases left in between. The CDR3 reads CASSQEDRNTEAFF. As DNA, the CDR3 is TGCGCCAGCAGCCAAGAAGACAGGAACACTGAAGCTTTCTTT.

At least ten counts were recorded for this clonotype. This rearrangement joins TRBV20-1 to TRBJ2-1, with D possibly matching TRBD1 (6 bases). V gave up 0 bases and J gave up 3 bases, with 18 bases separating them. Germline V gene lookup returns CDR1 DFQATT and CDR2 SNEGSKA (reference sequence). The CDR3 runs to 17 residues. The CDR3 here is CSARDVQGFTIYNEQFF. The CDR3 nucleotides are TGCAGTGCTAGAGATGTGCAGGGGTTTACGATCTACAATGAGCAGTTCTTC.

This clonotype occurred many times. The chain links TRBV4-1 to TRBJ2-2; TRBD1 agrees at 8 bases. Germline-derived CDR1 and CDR2 are MGHRA and YSYEKL. After removal of 3 bases from V and 3 bases from J, the junction contained 3 bases not matched to a gene. The CDR3 has 15 amino acids. The CDR3: CASSQGTGYTGELFF. The CDR3 DNA follows: TGCGCCAGCAGCCAGGGGACAGGCTACACCGGGGAGCTGTTTTTT.

In this sample, this clonotype turned up many times. The chain recombines TRBV12-3 or TRBV12-4 with TRBJ2-2, with TRBD2 identical over 7 bases. The V and J ends lost 11 bases and 4 bases, in that order; junction bases with no gene match: 10. This CDR3 region has 14 residues. Here the CDR3 reads CACRAGAGTGELFF. CDR3 nucleotide sequence: TGTGCCTGTCGCGCGGGAGCGGGCACCGGGGAGCTGTTTTTT.

In its sample, this clonotype was seen many times. The chain has TRBV13 and TRBJ1-2, with TRBD1 matching 7 bases. J was trimmed by 4 bases and V by 3 bases; bases with no gene match: 8. CDR3 size: 15 residues. Germline values: CDR1 PRHDT, CDR2 FYEKMQ (reference sequence). DNA for the CDR3: TGTGCCAGCAGCTTGGGTTCAGGGGGGCCCTATGGCTACACCTTC. Translating it yields CASSLGSGGPYGYTF. Full variable domain (rest looked up from reference TRBV13 and TRBJ1-2): AAGVIQSPRHLIKEKRETATLKCYPIPRHDTVYWYQQGPGQDPQFLISFYEKMQSDKGSIPDRFSAQQFSDYHSELNMSSLELGDSALYFCASSLGSGGPYGYTFGSGTRLTVV.

The sample holds many counts of this clonotype. The chain is built from TRBV29-1 and TRBJ2-5, with 10 bases lining up with TRBD1. V gave up 7 bases and J gave up 4 bases; unmatched junction bases: 3. CDR1 is SQVTM, CDR2 ANQGSEA, per germline. The CDR3 totals 12 residues. CDR3 sequence: CSGTGGRETQYF. The CDR3 DNA reads TGCAGCGGGACAGGGGGTAGAGAGACCCAGTACTTC.

This clonotype turned up a few times. V is TRBV4-3 and J is TRBJ1-1; 7 bases agree with TRBD1. V trimming: 5 bases; J trimming: 5 bases; junction bases outside the gene matches: 11. Germline CDR1 is LGHNA and CDR2 is YSLEER. The CDR3 runs to 15 residues. CDR3 region: CASSVVGQGVTEAFF. Written as DNA, the CDR3 is TGCGCCAGCAGCGTCGTGGGCCAGGGGGTGACTGAAGCTTTCTTT.

Concerning this clonotype itself: A much larger clone differs from this one at a single base, so this may be a read error. This chain joins TRBV28 and TRBJ2-7; no clear D. The V gene's germline CDR1 is MDHEN and CDR2 SYDVKM. This CDR3 is built from 15 residues. The CDR3 bases are TGTACCAGCAGCCTGACGTCTAGTGTTCGCCACGAGCAGTACTTC. This translates into CTSSLTSSVRHEQYF.